The entry below describes one T cell receptor beta chain. Its matching antigen is unknown. J lost 1 base, V lost 1 base, and 5 bases had no gene match. This CDR3 comprises 16 residues. CDR1 is SGHVS and CDR2 is FNYEAQ in the germline V gene. Primers included in the PCR were 60 Vbeta and 13 Jbeta primers. The assay was immunoSEQ multiplex PCR, and TCRdb's table has in-frame clones only and misses some. The sample has roughly 110,000 clones, approximately 81% seen once. This record comes from a study of cytomegalovirus exposure and HLA in healthy donors. Overall study results and limits: Later on, an analysis tied approximately 15,000 TCR beta sequences to HLA alleles at 0.05 false discovery rate. The number of N-insertions in an Asian-associated ancestry cluster was reportedly below the approximately 700-donor mean in a later analysis.

Healthy bone marrow donors supplied every sample. This TCR was sampled from a man aged 30-40 years in good health and CMV-seronegative. Sequencing was done on a sample of PBMCs. The J gene is TRBJ1-2, the V gene TRBV7-6; TRBD1 matches at 8 bases. The CDR3 loop reads CASSLGQGRNNYGYTF. In DNA, the CDR3 is TGTGCCAGCAGCTTAGGACAGGGGCGAAATAACTATGGCTACACCTTC.